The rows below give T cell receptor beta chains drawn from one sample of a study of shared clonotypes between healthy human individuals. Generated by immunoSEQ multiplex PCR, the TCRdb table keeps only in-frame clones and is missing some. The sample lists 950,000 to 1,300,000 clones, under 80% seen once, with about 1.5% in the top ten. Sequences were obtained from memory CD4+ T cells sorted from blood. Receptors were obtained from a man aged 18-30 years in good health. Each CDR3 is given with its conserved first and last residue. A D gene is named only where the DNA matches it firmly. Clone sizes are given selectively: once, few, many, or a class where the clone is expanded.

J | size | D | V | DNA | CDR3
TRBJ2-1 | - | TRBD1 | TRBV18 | TGTGCCAGCTCACCGGGCTCTCCCGGACAGGGTAGTCGTGAGCAGTTCTTC | CASSPGSPGQGSREQFF
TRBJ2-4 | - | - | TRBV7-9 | TGTGCCAGCAGCATCGGGCAGGCCGGAAACATTCAGTACTTC | CASSIGQAGNIQYF
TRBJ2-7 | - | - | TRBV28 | TGTGCCAGCAACCCCGGGAGCTCTAGCCCCCACGAGCAGTACTTC | CASNPGSSSPHEQYF
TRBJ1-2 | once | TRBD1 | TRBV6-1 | TGTGCCAGCAGGCCGGGACAGGGGGGCTATGGCTACACCTTC | CASRPGQGGYGYTF
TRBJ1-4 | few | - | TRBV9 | TGTGCCAGCAGCGTAGAGGCTGGGTGGAATGAAAAACTGTTTTTT | CASSVEAGWNEKLFF
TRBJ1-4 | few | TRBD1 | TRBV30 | TGTGCCTGGAGTGGACAGGGGGCGCCAACTAATGAAAAACTGTTTTTT | CAWSGQGAPTNEKLFF
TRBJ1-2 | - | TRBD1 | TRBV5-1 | TGCGCCAGCAGCTTAGCTCCGGGACAGAGCGCCTTGGGCTACACCTTC | CASSLAPGQSALGYTF
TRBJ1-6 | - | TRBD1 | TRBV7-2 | TGTGCCAGCAGCTTAGTGACAGGGATTATTAATTCACCCCTCCACTTT | CASSLVTGIINSPLHF
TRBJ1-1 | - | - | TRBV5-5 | TGTGCCAGCAGCTGGGGAGATGTCCGGACTGAAGCTTTCTTT | CASSWGDVRTEAFF
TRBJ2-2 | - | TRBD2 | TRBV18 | TGTGCCAGCTCACCATTACTAGCGGGGACCGGGGAGCTGTTTTTT | CASSPLLAGTGELFF
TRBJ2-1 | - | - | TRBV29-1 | TGCAGCGTTCGAGTAAGTGGATCCTACAATGAGCAGTTCTTC | CSVRVSGSYNEQFF
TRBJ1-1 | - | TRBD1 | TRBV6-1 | TGTGCCAGCAGTGTGGACAGGGGGAACACTGAAGCTTTCTTT | CASSVDRGNTEAFF
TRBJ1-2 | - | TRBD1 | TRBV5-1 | TGCGCCAGCAGCTTGTCACCGGGACAGGGCTATGGCTACACCTTC | CASSLSPGQGYGYTF
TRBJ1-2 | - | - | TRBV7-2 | TGTGCCAGCAGCTTAGGCGGGACAACGAAGAACTATGGCTACACCTTC | CASSLGGTTKNYGYTF
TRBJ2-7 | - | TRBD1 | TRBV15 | TGTGCCACCAGCAGAGATGGGACAGGGGCGTATGGGGAGCAGTACTTC | CATSRDGTGAYGEQYF
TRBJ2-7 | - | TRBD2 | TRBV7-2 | TGTGCCAGCAGCGTAAGCGGGGCTCTCTCCTACGAGCAGTACTTC | CASSVSGALSYEQYF
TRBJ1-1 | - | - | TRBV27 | TGTGCCAGCAGTTTATCCCGGCCCGTCGGGACTGAAGCTTTCTTT | CASSLSRPVGTEAFF
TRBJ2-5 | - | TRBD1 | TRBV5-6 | TGTGCCAGCAGCCCGGGACAGATGCAAGAGACCCAGTACTTC | CASSPGQMQETQYF
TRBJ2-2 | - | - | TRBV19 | TGTGCCAGCAAGGCTCGAGGGGACACCGTTCACAACACCGGGGAGCTGTTTTTT | CASKARGDTVHNTGELFF
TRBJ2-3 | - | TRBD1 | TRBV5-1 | TGCGCCAGCAGTCCCGACAGGGAAGGGGATACGCAGTATTTT | CASSPDREGDTQYF
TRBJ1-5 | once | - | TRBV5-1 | TGCGCCAGCAGCCATAGCCCGGTCCGACCAGAGGTAAGCAATCAGCCCCAGCATTTT | CASSHSPVRPEVSNQPQHF
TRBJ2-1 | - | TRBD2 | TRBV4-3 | TGCGCCAGCAGCCCCGGGGCTAGCGGGGTAAATGAGCAGTTCTTC | CASSPGASGVNEQFF
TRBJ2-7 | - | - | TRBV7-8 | TGTGCCAGCAGCTCAGACCACGGCTACGAGCAGTACTTC | CASSSDHGYEQYF
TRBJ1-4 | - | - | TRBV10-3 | TGTGCCATCAGTGCCGGGAACGAAGAAAAACTGTTTTTT | CAISAGNEEKLFF
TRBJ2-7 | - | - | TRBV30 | TGTGCCTGGAGTCCACCGGACTTAGACGAGCAGTACTTC | CAWSPPDLDEQYF
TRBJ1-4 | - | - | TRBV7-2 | TGTGCCAGCAGCGCGCTTTTGGGGGTCGGGGAAAAACTGTTTTTT | CASSALLGVGEKLFF
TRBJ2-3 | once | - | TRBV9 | TGTGCCAGCAGCGTAGCCTCGGGTTCCGATACGCAGTATTTT | CASSVASGSDTQYF
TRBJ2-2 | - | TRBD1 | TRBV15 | TGTGCCACCAGCAGAGCCGGACAGGTCACCGGGGAGCTGTTTTTT | CATSRAGQVTGELFF
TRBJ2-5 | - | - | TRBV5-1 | TGCGCCAGCAGGTTGGGCGGCGAACAAGAGACCCAGTACTTC | CASRLGGEQETQYF
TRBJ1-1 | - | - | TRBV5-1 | TGCGCCAGCAGCTTCGGGGAGGGGTATAGGAACACTGAAGCTTTCTTT | CASSFGEGYRNTEAFF
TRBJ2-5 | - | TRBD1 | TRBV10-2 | TGCGCCAGCTCCTTAACCCGGGACAGGGCGTACCAAGAGACCCAGTACTTC | CASSLTRDRAYQETQYF
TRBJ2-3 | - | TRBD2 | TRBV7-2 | TGTGCCAGCAGCTGGAATTTAGCGGGAGGGCCTCAGGATACGCAGTATTTT | CASSWNLAGGPQDTQYF
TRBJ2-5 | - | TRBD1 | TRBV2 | TGTGCCAGCAGTAGGGACAGGGTGGAGACCCAGTACTTC | CASSRDRVETQYF
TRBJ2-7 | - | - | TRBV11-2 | TGTGCCAGCAGCTTAGGAGGCAGGGGCGCCTACGAGCAGTACTTC | CASSLGGRGAYEQYF
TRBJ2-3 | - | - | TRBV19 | TGTGCCAGTAGTATAGGCCAGCACTCCACAGATACGCAGTATTTT | CASSIGQHSTDTQYF